The clone carrying this TCR beta chain was seen repeatedly, ten times or more. This specimen belongs to a study of T cells in Graves' hyperthyroidism and ophthalmopathy. The germline V gene has CDR1 MDHEN and CDR2 SYDVKM. The CDR3 length is 17 residues. J gave up 5 bases and V 1 base, and 13 bases lay outside the gene matches. RNA transcripts yielded amplified TCR beta CDR3 regions. The HTBI set primed first-round TCR CDR3 RT-PCR. TCRdb re-called the multiplex PCR reads with MiXCR, one entry per CDR3 protein. The sample comprises more than 350,000 distinct CDR3 sequences, 13% to 15% of which are singletons, and about 19% rests with the top ten. Not enrolled were patients with uncontrolled infection, other autoimmune disease, pregnancy or lactation. Orbital computed tomography and thyroid ultrasound, together with serum TRAb and thyroxine and clinical symptoms, were used for diagnoses. Extraction of PBMCs used roughly 10 ml of fresh peripheral blood.

The V call is TRBV28, the J call TRBJ2-5; 7 positions agree with TRBD2. The sequencing input was blood. The sequence was collected from a woman aged 25 to 39 with Graves' ophthalmopathy. DNA for the CDR3: TGTGCCAGCAGTTTATCCCCTCTGGCGGGGGAGGAGGAGACCCAGTACTTC. Protein sequence: CASSLSPLAGEEETQYF.